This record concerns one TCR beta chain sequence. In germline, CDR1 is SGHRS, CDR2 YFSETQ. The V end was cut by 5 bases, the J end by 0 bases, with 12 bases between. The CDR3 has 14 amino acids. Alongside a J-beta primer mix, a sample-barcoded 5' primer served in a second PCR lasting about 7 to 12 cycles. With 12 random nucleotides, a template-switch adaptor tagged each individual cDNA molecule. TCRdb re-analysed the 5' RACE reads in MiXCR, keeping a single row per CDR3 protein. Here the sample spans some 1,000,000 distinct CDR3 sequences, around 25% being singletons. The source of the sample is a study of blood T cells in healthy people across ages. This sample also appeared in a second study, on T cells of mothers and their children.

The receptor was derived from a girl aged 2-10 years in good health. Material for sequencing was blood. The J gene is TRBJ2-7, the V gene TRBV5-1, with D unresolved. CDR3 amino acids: CASRSVGISYEQYF. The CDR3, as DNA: TGCGCCAGCAGGTCGGTAGGGATCTCCTACGAGCAGTACTTC.